Reported below is one T cell receptor (beta chain). Antigen specificity is unknown. V was pared by 3 bases and J by 2 bases, with 7 bases of the junction left unmatched. This CDR3 spans 15 amino acids. Germline loops: CDR1 LNHDA, CDR2 SQIVND (reference sequence). The data were produced by immunoSEQ multiplex PCR, yet TCRdb's version contains in-frame clones alone and is incomplete. The sample has tens of thousands of clones; around 75% are singletons. These data belong to a study of CD8 T cell repertoires and HIV-1 epitope variants. Study-level background: T cells were stimulated with Twenty-five Gag and Nef peptides separately. IL-2, IL-7 and IL-15 were added on days 3 and 7 of roughly ten-day cultures. Findings and limits, study-wide: Nine or ten antigen-specific TCR beta clonotypes were found; roughly 6 seemed cross-reactive to variants.

The rearrangement joins TRBV19 to TRBJ2-7; 7 bases are a match to TRBD1. Sequenced input: uncultured baseline CD8+ T cells from peripheral blood mononuclear cells (PBMCs). The sequence derives from a male donor with HIV. The CDR3 reads CASSISGTDPYEQYF. DNA for the CDR3: TGTGCCAGTAGTATTTCCGGGACAGACCCCTACGAGCAGTACTTC.